The 16 T cell receptor beta chains below all came from one sample that was sequenced in a study of CD8 T cells in Susac syndrome. It was with random hexamers that roughly 0.45 to 1 ug RNA was reverse transcribed. TCRdb re-called the immunoSEQ multiplex PCR reads through MiXCR, storing one row per CDR3 protein. The table lists around 130,000 distinct CDR3 sequences, 85% to 95% of them singletons. The specimen sequenced was CD4+ T cells from PBMCs. The source of these receptors is a human donor in good health.

The chain combines TRBV2 with TRBJ2-1; D is uncertain. The CDR3 sequence is 12 residues long. The germline gives CDR1 SNHLY, CDR2 FYNNEI. V lost 8 bases to trimming and J lost 7 bases, with 12 bases between them. This CDR3 reads CASSVSGNEQFF. The CDR3 DNA follows: TGTGCCAGCTCAGTTTCCGGAAATGAGCAGTTCTTC.

The chain joins TRBV28 to TRBJ2-5; D is possibly TRBD1 (6 bases). Germline V gene sequence: CDR1 MDHEN, CDR2 SYDVKM. V lost 7 bases, J lost 9 bases, and 15 bases lay in between. This CDR3 contains 12 residues. CDR3 sequence (DNA): TGTGCCAGCACCCCCGGTTCAGGGGCCCAGTACTTC. Translating it yields CASTPGSGAQYF.

The chain carries TRBV23-1 and TRBJ2-7; TRBD2 matches 10 bases. TRBV23-1 falls under the ORF class, with uncertain function. This CDR3 region has 16 residues. V dropped 3 bases and J dropped 3; count of bases not matched to a gene: 8. This CDR3 reads CASSQRPSGSLYEQYF. The CDR3 nucleotides are TGCGCCAGCAGTCAGAGACCTAGCGGGAGTCTCTACGAGCAGTACTTC.

The chain links TRBV28 to TRBJ2-7; tentatively, D is TRBD2 (5 bases). With 4 bases removed from V and 0 bases from J, the gap between germline ends came to 13 bases. The germline CDR1 and CDR2 sequences are MDHEN and SYDVKM. The CDR3 spans 15 residues. CDR3 protein: CASSSGGGSSYEQYF. CDR3 DNA sequence: TGTGCCAGCAGTTCAGGAGGCGGTAGCTCCTACGAGCAGTACTTC.

This clonotype appeared once. This chain joins TRBV6-2 or TRBV6-3 and TRBJ2-5, with 8 nucleotides matching TRBD1. The V and J ends lost 6 bases and 7 bases, in that order; junction bases with no gene match: 7. Germline CDR1 reads MNHEY; CDR2 reads SVGEGT. The CDR3 length is 13 residues. CDR3 bases: TGTGCCAGCAGCAGGACAGGGTATGGGACCCAGTACTTC. Its protein is CASSRTGYGTQYF.

The chain recombines TRBV29-1 with TRBJ1-4, with D unresolved. The CDR3 is 12 residues long. Germline V gene lookup returns CDR1 SQVTM and CDR2 ANQGSEA. The ends were cut back, 7 bases at V and 8 bases at J, with 14 bases in the middle. CDR3 DNA: TGCAGCGCCTCAGAAGGGAAGGAAAAACTGTTTTTT. Translated, it gives CSASEGKEKLFF.

The chain links TRBV5-4 to TRBJ2-2; D gene unclear. Germline lookup yields CDR1 SGHNT and CDR2 YYREEE (reference sequence). The CDR3 covers 13 residues. V was pared by 0 bases and J by 6 bases, with 6 bases between. The CDR3 DNA follows: TGTGCCAGCAGCTTGGACAGAGCCGGGGAGCTGTTTTTT. This gives the protein CASSLDRAGELFF.

This chain connects TRBV7-9 to TRBJ2-3, with TRBD1 matching over 8 bases. The V gene's germline CDR1 is SEHNR and CDR2 FQNEAQ (reference sequence). The CDR3 is 14 residues long. The V segment lost 4 bases and the J segment 5 bases; nucleotides outside the gene matches: 5. The CDR3: CASSSQGAVDTQYF. CDR3 nucleotides: TGTGCCAGCAGCTCCCAGGGGGCCGTAGATACGCAGTATTTT.

The chain employs TRBV30 and TRBJ2-3; 13 bases map to TRBD2. Germline-derived CDR1 and CDR2 are GTSNPN and SVGIG (reference sequence). V lost 1 base and J lost 4; bases outside the gene matches: 11. The CDR3 totals 18 residues. CDR3 protein: CAWSARRTSGRFADTQYF. In DNA, the CDR3 is TGTGCCTGGAGTGCCCGCCGGACTAGCGGGAGATTCGCAGATACGCAGTATTTT.

The chain joins TRBV6-6 to TRBJ1-2; 9 nucleotides match TRBD1. The V gene end was trimmed by 5 bases and the J gene end by 5 bases; junction bases not matched to a gene: 9. This CDR3 is 15 amino acids long. Germline CDR1 and CDR2: MNHNY and SVGAGI (reference sequence). CDR3 sequence reads: CASSPLQGADYGYTF. The CDR3 region has the DNA TGTGCCAGCAGTCCTTTACAGGGGGCGGATTATGGCTACACCTTC.

The rearrangement links TRBV29-1 to TRBJ1-4; 9 bases match TRBD1. The CDR3 is made up of 13 amino acids. V shed 4 bases, J shed 8 bases, and the junction held 5 bases outside the gene matches. Germline values: CDR1 SQVTM, CDR2 ANQGSEA. This CDR3 reads CSVASGQGEKLFF. CDR3 DNA sequence: TGCAGCGTTGCCTCGGGACAGGGCGAAAAACTGTTTTTT.

This chain links TRBV7-2 with TRBJ2-3; possibly TRBD1 for D (5 bases). V lost 0 bases and J 4 bases, leaving 11 bases between the germline ends. The CDR3 sequence is 15 residues long. Germline V gives CDR1 SGHTA, CDR2 FQGNSA. In nucleotides, the CDR3 is TGTGCCAGCAGCTTAGCCCCTGGGGCGGCAGATACGCAGTATTTT. This codes for CASSLAPGAADTQYF.

The CDR3 loop is CSVGDRGFMNTEAFF. The DNA of the CDR3 is TGCAGCGTCGGGGACAGGGGTTTCATGAACACTGAAGCTTTCTTT. V usage is TRBV29-1 and J usage is TRBJ1-1, with 10 bases identical to TRBD1. Losses at the gene ends were 6 bases for V and 0 bases for J; bases not matched to a gene: 7. Germline assignment: CDR1 SQVTM and CDR2 ANQGSEA. The CDR3 consists of 15 residues.

V and J are TRBV12-3 or TRBV12-4 and TRBJ2-7; 7 bases are a match to TRBD1. This CDR3 spans 15 amino acids. V dropped 6 bases and J dropped 2; count of bases not matched to a gene: 10. For the CDR3, the DNA is TGTGCCAGCAGCCCCGGGCAGGGGGTCGCCTACGAGCAGTACTTC. Translated, it gives CASSPGQGVAYEQYF.

The chain recombines TRBV29-1 with TRBJ2-3; possibly TRBD1 for D (7 bases). Per germline, CDR1 SQVTM and CDR2 ANQGSEA. The CDR3 extends over 15 amino acids. Trimming removed 1 base from V and 3 bases from J, with 14 bases in between. CDR3 in DNA: TGCAGCGTTGAAGTCAGGGGGGAAGGTACAGATACGCAGTATTTT. This translates into CSVEVRGEGTDTQYF.

The chain uses TRBV2 and TRBJ2-1, with 9 bases matching TRBD2. J was trimmed by 3 bases and V by 11 bases; bases with no gene match: 11. CDR1 and CDR2 (germline): SNHLY, FYNNEI. This CDR3 region has 15 residues. The CDR3 spells CAPKRRLADYNEQFF. The DNA of the CDR3 is TGTGCCCCCAAACGGCGACTAGCGGACTACAATGAGCAGTTCTTC.